The 19 T cell receptor beta chains given below trace back to one sample, sequenced in a study of cytomegalovirus exposure and HLA in healthy donors. The PCR contained 60 Vbeta and 13 Jbeta primers. Profiling relied on immunoSEQ multiplex PCR, and the TCRdb table lists in-frame clones only, not all of them. This table has 150,000 to 200,000 clones, about four fifths appearing once. Sequenced input: PBMCs. The receptors were gathered from a boy between 10 and 17 years old in good health and CMV-seronegative.

The chain uses TRBV4-2 and TRBJ2-3; TRBD2 matches at 12 bases. The CDR3 is 19 residues long. Germline CDR1 LGHNA, CDR2 YNFKEQ. V lost 0 bases to trimming and J lost 3 bases; unmatched junction nucleotides: 10. This CDR3 reads CASSQDLASGRAWTDTQYF. Written as DNA, the CDR3 is TGTGCCAGCAGCCAAGATCTAGCTAGCGGGAGGGCCTGGACAGATACGCAGTATTTT.

This clone was seen only once. Here the CDR3 omits its conserved ending phenylalanine or tryptophan, so a read error is the likely source. This chain uses TRBV6-5 with TRBJ1-4; D is perhaps TRBD1 (5 bases). CDR3 length: 15 amino acids. Trimming took off 5 bases at V and 8 bases at J, with 18 bases between the two ends. CDR1 MNHEY and CDR2 SVGAGI come from the germline V gene. The chain's CDR3 is CASSQRWGEGEKLFS. The DNA of the CDR3 is TGTGCCAGCAGTCAGCGTTGGGGGGAAGGGGAAAAACTGTTTTCT.

A few counts support this clone. V and J are TRBV30 and TRBJ2-3, with 11 positions matching TRBD2. The CDR3 has 15 residues. The germline V gene has CDR1 GTSNPN and CDR2 SVGIG (reference sequence). The V and J ends lost 5 bases and 4 bases, in that order; junction bases with no gene match: 8. CDR3 sequence: CAWGILAGGPDTQYF. DNA of the CDR3: TGTGCCTGGGGGATCCTAGCGGGGGGACCAGATACGCAGTATTTT.

The sample holds a few counts of this clone. The V and J genes are TRBV19 and TRBJ2-2, with D tentatively TRBD1 (5 bases). From germline, CDR1 is LNHDA and CDR2 SQIVND (reference sequence). Trimming pared 4 bases from V and 5 bases from J, leaving 11 bases between. The CDR3 runs to 14 residues. The CDR3 loop is CASSRQGITGELFF. CDR3 sequence (DNA): TGTGCCAGTAGTAGGCAGGGTATTACCGGGGAGCTGTTTTTT.

This clone was observed a few times. The rearrangement links TRBV6-4 to TRBJ1-3; the match to TRBD1 covers 11 bases. This CDR3 is 15 amino acids long. Germline trimming cut 3 bases from V and 8 bases from J; bases unmatched to any gene: 6. The germline V gene has CDR1 MRHNA and CDR2 SNTAGT. CDR3 in amino acids: CASSETGQGADTIYF. The CDR3 DNA sequence: TGTGCCAGCAGTGAGACCGGACAGGGGGCGGACACCATATATTTT.

V gene TRBV4-3 combines with J gene TRBJ2-5; 9 bases map to TRBD1. With the DNA end fitting TRBJ2-7 better, the J assignment may be wrong. Germline V gene lookup returns CDR1 LGHNA and CDR2 YSLEER. The CDR3 consists of 22 residues. The CDR3 region is CASSGAGTGMVRGNGSIYEQYF. The CDR3 bases are TGCGCCAGCTCCGGAGCCGGGACAGGGATGGTAAGGGGGAACGGATCAATTTACGAGCAGTACTTC.

This clone was recorded only once. The chain carries TRBV11-3 and TRBJ2-3; 12 positions agree with TRBD2. Germline-derived CDR1 and CDR2 are SGHNT and YENEEA. The junction had 7 bases not matched to a gene; V was cut back by 1 base and J by 5 bases. This CDR3 contains 17 residues. CDR3 DNA sequence: TGTGCCAGCAGCTTAGGGCTGCTAGCGGGGGGGGAAGATACGCAGTATTTT. It encodes CASSLGLLAGGEDTQYF. Drawing the rest from reference TRBV11-3 and TRBJ2-3, the complete variable domain is EAGVVQSPRYKIIEKKQPVAFWCNPISGHNTLYWYLQNLGQGPELLIRYENEEAVDDSQLPKDRFSAERLKGVDSTLKIQPAELGDSAVYLCASSLGLLAGGEDTQYFGPGTRLTVL.

This clone came up once. The genes are TRBV10-3 and TRBJ1-1; D gene unclear. The CDR3 runs 14 residues. V was trimmed by 2 bases and J by 1 base, leaving 8 bases between them. Looked up from germline, CDR1 is ENHRY and CDR2 is SYGVKD. CDR3: CAISERDTNTEAFF. In DNA form, the CDR3 reads TGTGCCATCAGTGAGAGAGACACGAACACTGAAGCTTTCTTT.

The chain links TRBV13 to TRBJ2-2; D is unresolved. Trimming shortened V by 4 bases and J by 4 bases, and 4 bases separated the two germline ends. The CDR3 is 12 residues long. Germline assignment: CDR1 PRHDT and CDR2 FYEKMQ (reference sequence). CDR3 protein: CASSSSTGELFF. The CDR3 DNA is TGTGCCAGCAGCTCGTCCACCGGGGAGCTGTTTTTT.

The J gene is TRBJ1-5, the V gene TRBV27; weak D call: TRBD1 (6 bases). Germline lookup yields CDR1 MNHEY and CDR2 SMNVEV (reference sequence). V shed 6 bases and J shed 2 bases, with 14 bases lying between them. CDR3 size: 15 residues. The CDR3 loop is CASSPQGFGNQPQHF. For the CDR3, the DNA is TGTGCCAGCAGCCCTCAGGGGTTCGGCAATCAGCCCCAGCATTTT.

This clone turned up a few times. The V call is TRBV5-1, the J call TRBJ1-5; no clear D. The ends were cut back, 0 bases at V and 2 bases at J, with 6 bases in the middle. CDR3 length: 14 amino acids. Germline CDR1 reads SGHRS; CDR2 reads YFSETQ. CDR3: CASSLESGNQPQHF. The CDR3 nucleotides are TGCGCCAGCAGCTTGGAGTCGGGCAATCAGCCCCAGCATTTT.

The chain couples TRBV6-6 to TRBJ1-6; 8 bases map to TRBD1. Trimming at V came to 7 bases and at J to 7 bases, leaving 9 bases not matched to a gene. The V gene's germline CDR1 is MNHNY and CDR2 SVGAGI (reference sequence). This CDR3 is built from 15 residues. DNA of the CDR3: TGTGCCAGCATTACCTTAGGGACAGGCAATTCACCCCTCCACTTT. This codes for CASITLGTGNSPLHF.

This sequence joins TRBV5-1 and TRBJ2-5, with D possibly matching TRBD2 (6 bases). The DNA matches TRBJ2-7 better at its end, which makes the J call doubtful. The CDR3 contains 15 residues. CDR1 SGHRS and CDR2 YFSETQ come from the germline V gene. CDR3 protein: CASSLARGTFYEQYF. DNA of the CDR3: TGCGCCAGCAGCTTGGCCCGGGGGACCTTTTACGAGCAGTACTTC.

The chain combines TRBV10-3 with TRBJ1-1, with a possible D match to TRBD1 (5 bases). With 11 bases removed from V and 4 bases from J, the gap between germline ends came to 17 bases. The length of the CDR3 is 13 residues. From germline, CDR1 is ENHRY and CDR2 SYGVKD. This chain's CDR3 is CAATPGESTEAFF. Here the CDR3 DNA reads TGTGCCGCGACTCCGGGGGAGAGCACTGAAGCTTTCTTT.

The rearrangement joins TRBV9 to TRBJ1-6; 7 bases map to TRBD1. V dropped 4 bases and J dropped 9; count of bases not matched to a gene: 7. The germline V gene has CDR1 SGDLS and CDR2 YYNGEE. This CDR3 is built from 14 residues. CDR3 in DNA: TGTGCCAGCAGCACCAGACAGGGCGGTTCACCCCTCCACTTT. Its translation is CASSTRQGGSPLHF. Full variable domain (rest looked up from reference TRBV9 and TRBJ1-6): DSGVTQTPKHLITATGQRVTLRCSPRSGDLSVYWYQQSLDQGLQFLIQYYNGEERAKGNILERFSAQQFPDLHSELNLSSLELGDSALYFCASSTRQGGSPLHFGNGTRLTVT.

This rearrangement joins TRBV5-6 to TRBJ2-1; 12 positions agree with TRBD1. Unmatched junction bases numbered 6, after V lost 2 bases and J lost 0 bases. The CDR3 is 18 residues long. Germline CDR1 is SGHDT and CDR2 is YYEEEE. Here the CDR3 DNA reads TGTGCCAGCAGCTTACCGGGACAGGGGGCGAGCTCCTACAATGAGCAGTTCTTC. Protein product: CASSLPGQGASSYNEQFF.

This clone came up a few times. V is TRBV5-1 and J is TRBJ2-1, with TRBD2 identical over 10 bases. V lost 2 bases to trimming and J lost 6 bases; unmatched junction nucleotides: 17. There are 19 residues in the CDR3. Germline loops: CDR1 SGHRS, CDR2 YFSETQ. CDR3 region: CASSFFLLAASGSLNEQFF. CDR3 sequence (DNA): TGCGCCAGCAGCTTTTTCCTTCTTGCGGCTAGCGGGAGTCTCAATGAGCAGTTCTTC.

This clone was recorded only once. The CDR3 DNA reads TGTGCCAGCAGCGCCGGACAGGGGTTATCCTACGAGCAGTACTTC. Its protein is CASSAGQGLSYEQYF. The chain couples TRBV5-4 to TRBJ2-7, with 9 bases that match TRBD1. CDR1 is SGHNT and CDR2 is YYREEE in the germline V gene (reference sequence). After removal of 4 bases from V and 1 base from J, the junction contained 6 bases not matched to a gene. The CDR3 consists of 15 residues.

The chain carries TRBV2 and TRBJ1-1; D not certain. The CDR3 runs 15 residues. CDR1 is SNHLY, CDR2 FYNNEI, per germline. V lost 3 bases and J lost 5, with 16 bases in between. CDR3: CASSEVGVPGTEAFF. The DNA for the CDR3 is TGTGCCAGCAGTGAGGTGGGAGTGCCGGGAACTGAAGCTTTCTTT.